This T cell receptor (beta chain) originates from a study of shared clonotypes between healthy human individuals. The CDR3 is made up of 16 amino acids. CDR1 MNHEY and CDR2 SMNVEV come from the germline V gene (reference sequence). Trimming removed 4 bases from V and 0 bases from J, with 12 bases in between. Repertoires were generated with immunoSEQ multiplex PCR, while TCRdb's copy carries only in-frame clones and drops some. The top ten hold around 0.058% of the sample, which has a few hundred thousand clones, almost 97% seen once. This sequence originates from a woman between 25 and 40 years old in good health. The genes are TRBV27 and TRBJ2-2; TRBD1 might be the D (5 bases). Sequencing input: naive CD4+ T cells sorted from blood. Subset described: CD45RA+ positively selected. The CDR3 spells CASSSLGRANTGELFF. CDR3 DNA sequence: TGTGCCAGCAGTTCTCTGGGCAGGGCGAACACCGGGGAGCTGTTTTTT.